A single sample gave rise to the 7 T cell receptor beta chains below, sequenced in a study of graft-versus-host responses after intestinal transplantation. Here immunoSEQ multiplex PCR was the method, and the copy in TCRdb shows in-frame clones only, minus some. The sample consists of about 88,000 clones, about 94% of them appearing once. Antigens of these TCRs are unknown. The sample was unstimulated CD4+ T cells sorted from spleen or lymph node cells, taken before transplant. The receptors shown here come from a human donor who was the organ donor for an intestinal transplant.

V is TRBV6-5 and J is TRBJ1-2; the D gene is possibly TRBD1 (5 bases). The V end lost 5 bases, the J end lost 8 bases, and 15 bases lay between the germline ends. This CDR3 is built from 13 residues. Germline CDR1 is MNHEY and CDR2 is SVGAGI. The CDR3 nucleotides are TGTGCCAGCAGTACGACTCAGGGCGGCGGCTACACCTTC. Residues: CASSTTQGGGYTF.

The chain carries TRBV27 and TRBJ1-1; D remains unclear. V lost 5 bases and J lost 3, with 22 bases in between. This CDR3 region has 17 residues. Germline V lookup: CDR1 MNHEY, CDR2 SMNVEV (reference sequence). The CDR3: CASSPRERPRRHTEAFF. CDR3 DNA sequence: TGTGCCAGCAGTCCCCGCGAACGACCGCGGAGGCACACTGAAGCTTTCTTT.

The chain has TRBV6-6 and TRBJ1-2; the D is unclear. This CDR3 is built from 14 residues. Germline assignment: CDR1 MNHNY and CDR2 SVGAGI (reference sequence). The V and J ends lost 0 bases and 3 bases respectively, with 8 bases between them. The CDR3 spells CASSYSGRDYGYTF. As DNA, the CDR3 is TGTGCCAGCAGTTACTCAGGACGGGACTATGGCTACACCTTC.

This clone has just one count. The chain couples TRBV7-3 to TRBJ2-1; D remains ambiguous. CDR1 is SGHTA and CDR2 is FQGTGA in the germline V gene. The V end was cut by 2 bases, the J end by 6 bases, with 8 bases between. This CDR3 is built from 13 residues. The CDR3 bases are TGTGCCAGCAGCTTACATCAATCCAATGAGCAGTTCTTC. This gives the protein CASSLHQSNEQFF.

This chain joins TRBV11-3 and TRBJ1-1, with D perhaps TRBD1 (6 bases). Germline V gene sequence: CDR1 SGHNT, CDR2 YENEEA. Trimming took off 4 bases at V and 0 bases at J, with 12 bases between the two ends. The CDR3 is made up of 15 amino acids. DNA for the CDR3: TGTGCCAGCAGCTACCTAGGACAGTTGAACACTGAAGCTTTCTTT. Translating it yields CASSYLGQLNTEAFF.

V usage is TRBV11-2 and J usage is TRBJ2-7; 8 bases fit TRBD1. The trim removed 6 bases at V and 3 bases at J, leaving 7 bases unmatched. The CDR3 has 14 residues. The germline CDR1 and CDR2 sequences are SGHAT and FQNNGV. The CDR3 protein is CASSRQGANYEQYF. The CDR3 DNA is TGTGCCAGCAGTCGGCAGGGGGCAAACTACGAGCAGTACTTC.

The chain uses TRBV5-1 and TRBJ1-5; unclear D gene. The CDR3 covers 15 residues. CDR1 and CDR2 from the germline V gene are SGHRS and YFSETQ. Trimming left V 0 bases short and J 3 bases short, with 10 bases between. CDR3 DNA sequence: TGCGCCAGCAGCTTGGAAGGTTGGGACAATCAGCCCCAGCATTTT. As protein: CASSLEGWDNQPQHF.